The T cell receptor (beta chain) described here comes from a study of tumor-infiltrating lymphocytes in localized non-small cell lung cancer. In the study overall: Some samples were collected after neoadjuvant chemotherapy; smokers, never-smokers and several histologies were included.

Study-wide findings and caveats: Different pieces of the same tissue were used for each assay. Tumor T-cell fraction was not associated with recurrence-free survival.

Only in-frame clones appear in the TCRdb table, and some are missing; sequencing was by immunoSEQ multiplex PCR. The sample includes some 17,000 clones, 70% to 85% of them seen just once. Germline assignment: CDR1 MNHEY and CDR2 SMNVEV (reference sequence). This CDR3 contains 17 residues. With regard to this clone: The antigen is undetermined. Sequence at one end of the junction differs from germline and may be a read error.

This chain connects TRBV27 to TRBJ2-1; 8 nucleotides line up with TRBD1. Sequencing input: lung tumor tissue. The TCR originated in a human donor with non-small cell lung cancer. The CDR3: CASKDRPLGDRWSKQIF. The CDR3 nucleotides are TGTGCCAGCAAAGATCGCCCGCTTGGGGACAGGTGGTCCAAACAGATCTTC.